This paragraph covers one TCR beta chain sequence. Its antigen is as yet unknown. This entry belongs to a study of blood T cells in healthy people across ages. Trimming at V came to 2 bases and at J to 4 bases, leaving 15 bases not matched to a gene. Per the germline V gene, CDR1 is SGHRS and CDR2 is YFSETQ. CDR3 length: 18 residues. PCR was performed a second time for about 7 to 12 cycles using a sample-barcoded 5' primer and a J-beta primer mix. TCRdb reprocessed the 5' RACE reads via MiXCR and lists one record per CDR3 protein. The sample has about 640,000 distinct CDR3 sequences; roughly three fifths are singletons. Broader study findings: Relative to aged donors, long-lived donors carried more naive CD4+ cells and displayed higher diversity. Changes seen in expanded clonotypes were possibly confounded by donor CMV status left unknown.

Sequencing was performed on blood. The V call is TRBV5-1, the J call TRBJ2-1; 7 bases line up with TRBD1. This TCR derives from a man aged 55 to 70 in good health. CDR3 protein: CASSLTGTAMGMYNEQFF. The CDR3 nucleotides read TGCGCCAGCAGCTTAACCGGGACAGCAATGGGGATGTACAATGAGCAGTTCTTC.